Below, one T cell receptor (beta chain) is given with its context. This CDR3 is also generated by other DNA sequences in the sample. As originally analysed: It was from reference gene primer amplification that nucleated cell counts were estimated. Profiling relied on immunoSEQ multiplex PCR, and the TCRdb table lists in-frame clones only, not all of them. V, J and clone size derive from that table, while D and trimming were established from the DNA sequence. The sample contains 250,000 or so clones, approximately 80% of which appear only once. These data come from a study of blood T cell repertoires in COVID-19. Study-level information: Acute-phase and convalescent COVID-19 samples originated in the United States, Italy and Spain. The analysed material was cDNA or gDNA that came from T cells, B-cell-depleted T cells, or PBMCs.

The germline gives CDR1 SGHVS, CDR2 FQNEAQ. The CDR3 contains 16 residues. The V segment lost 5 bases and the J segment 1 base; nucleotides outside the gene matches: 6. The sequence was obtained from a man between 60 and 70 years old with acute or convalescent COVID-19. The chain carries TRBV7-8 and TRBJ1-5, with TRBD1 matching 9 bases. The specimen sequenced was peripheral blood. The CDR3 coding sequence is TGTGCCAGCAGCCCCTGGACAGGGGTGAGCAATCAGCCCCAGCATTTT. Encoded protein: CASSPWTGVSNQPQHF.